The sequence of this T cell receptor (beta chain) was determined in a study of T cell changes during pregnancy in multiple sclerosis. Here immunoSEQ multiplex PCR was the method, and the copy in TCRdb shows in-frame clones only, minus some. The profile shows 9,500 to 12,000 clones, more than 75% of them singletons. Germline assignment: CDR1 SGHVS and CDR2 FQNEAQ. The CDR3 has 16 residues. V dropped 5 bases and J dropped 8 bases, with 22 bases sitting between them. The chain combines TRBV7-8 with TRBJ2-1; TRBD2 might be the D (7 bases). The receptor's source is a female donor in good health, enrolled as a control in a pregnancy study. Material: CD8+ T cells from peripheral blood mononuclear cells, obtained after pregnancy. Written as DNA, the CDR3 is TGTGCCAGCAGCGTACCCTTTGCGGGGGCCCCGTATGAGCAGTTCTTC. It is translated as CASSVPFAGAPYEQFF.